This T cell receptor (beta chain) was retrieved from a study of T cells in Graves' hyperthyroidism and ophthalmopathy (dated by TCRdb to between 2017 and 2020). For the wider study: Peripheral blood samples were taken at initial diagnosis, before any treatment was given. A discovery cohort of about a hundred patients, about 40 with Graves' ophthalmopathy and approximately 55 with stable Graves' hyperthyroidism, was used to find distinguishing TCR V-J signatures. Prospective prediction of ophthalmopathy was tested in an independent validation cohort consisting of 18 to 20 hyperthyroidism patients and about 17 patients who later progressed to ophthalmopathy. The approximately 98 discovery patients were randomly divided into training and test sets at a 7:3 ratio. Thyroid tissue and blood T-cell repertoires from more than 5 Graves' hyperthyroidism patients were also compared in the study. Once sampling was done, hyperthyroidism patients were given methimazole at a starting dose of 30 mg daily, whereas ophthalmopathy patients were given high-dose intravenous methylprednisolone. According to the paper, TCR Vbeta CDR3 sequencing was carried out on around 140 peripheral blood samples, which came from fewer than 50 ophthalmopathy, approximately 78 hyperthyroidism and roughly 17 progressor patients.

A patient counted as having stable Graves' hyperthyroidism if no progression to ophthalmopathy occurred over 18 months of follow-up. The hyperthyroidism patients were between 18 and 65 years old and newly diagnosed, with a disease duration of less than 2 months. The study excluded patients with uncontrolled infections, other autoimmune diseases, pregnancy or lactation. Diagnoses were established on the basis of clinical symptoms, serum thyroxine and TRAb, thyroid ultrasound, and orbital computed tomography. PBMCs were isolated from more than 8 ml of fresh peripheral blood by Ficoll-Paque density gradient centrifugation. Total RNA was extracted using Trizol reagent, and RNA quality was assessed on an Agilent 2100 Bioanalyzer. TCR beta CDR3 regions were amplified from RNA transcripts. For the first round of RT-PCR on the TCR CDR3, the HTBI primer set was used together with the Qiagen OneStep RT-PCR kit. A second multiplex PCR round built the libraries, followed by size selection and purification. Libraries were sequenced paired-end with 100 bp reads on an Illumina HiSeq2000. In the source study's methods: SOAPnuke was used to process the raw data, throwing out any read that contained adapters or uncalled bases, had a mean Phred below 15, or lacked an exact constant-primer or identifier match. COPE v1.2.5 was used to merge the high-quality paired reads, and each unique nucleotide sequence was defined as a clonotype. Clonotypes were aligned to IMGT TRBV, TRBD and TRBJ reference segments using MiTCR v1.1. The analysis included only V-J combinations with a frequency above 0.0001, which together covered approximately 99% of the repertoires. A TCS score was defined as the ratio of F50 (clonal expansion) to E x V (chaos), with BLOSUM62-based TCRdist applied between CDR3 peptides within each V-J. Welch's t-statistics and random forest reduced 500 to 650 V-J features to 10 to 15, which were used in a naive Bayes classifier (R e1071). Through fastp at Q25 and MiXCR, TCRdb rebuilt clones from the public reads, retaining in-frame beta chains. Rows merge per CDR3 protein into single entries with the most common DNA and genes. TCRdb, not the original authors, processed these V and J calls. Present in this sample are 400,000 to 500,000 distinct CDR3 sequences, around 15% of which were seen just once. The ten largest clones take up around 17% of the sample.

Points on this clonotype: The clone's antigen remains unknown. Given a much more abundant clone one base away, this may be a read error.

General study outcomes and caveats: Ophthalmopathy was separated from stable hyperthyroidism by a 13 V-J signature model, with around 88% sensitivity and 81% to 82% specificity obtained in cross-validation and 80%/75% obtained in testing. Most expanded thyroid clonotypes (frequency above 0.001) were also detected in blood, suggesting blood repertoires may reflect thyroid immune responses. In validation, the model predicted progression to ophthalmopathy a median of roughly 6.2 months before onset, with roughly 70% sensitivity and roughly 73% specificity. No statistical method was used to set the sample size in advance, and investigators knew the group allocation.

The junction shows trimming of 6 bases on V and 4 bases on J, and the gene matches do not reach 9 bases of it. The germline V gene supplies CDR1 SQVTM and CDR2 ANQGSEA. The CDR3 runs 15 amino acids, cysteine and phenylalanine included. This entry keeps only the CDR3 DNA: 45 bases, framed from base 1. The sample consisted of blood. The sequence came from a woman under 30 with Graves' hyperthyroidism. The chain joins TRBV29-1 to TRBJ1-2; the junction holds 12 bases that match TRBD1. At the DNA level, the sequence is TGCAGCGTCGCAGGGACAGGGGGCTCTAGCTATGGCTACACCTTC. Translated, this is CSVAGTGGSSYGYTF.